This TCR beta chain comes out of a study of Ad26.COV2.S vaccination and SARS-CoV-2 variants. TCRdb keeps only in-frame clones here, not all; method: immunoSEQ multiplex PCR. This table holds roughly 300,000 clones, 88% found once. This clone occurred once. As for treatment: 15 to 20 received Ad26.COV2.S at low or high dose, single or two shots; about 5 received placebo; per-sample allocation not given. Day 63 after the first injection of vaccine or placebo was the sampling time. In the vaccine, an Ad26 vector expressed the SARS-CoV-2 spike of the Wuhan strain. The CDR3 covers 13 residues. Germline V gene sequence: CDR1 SGHRS, CDR2 YFSETQ. V lost 0 bases and J lost 7, with 5 bases in between.

The chain links TRBV5-1 to TRBJ1-6; D is unresolved. The source material was peripheral blood, sampled in a trial of Ad26.COV2.S vaccine versus placebo. This TCR was sampled from a person aged 18-60 years who received the Ad26.COV2.S COVID-19 vaccine or a placebo. Here the CDR3 reads CASSLGQNSPLHF. The CDR3, as DNA: TGCGCCAGCAGCTTGGGCCAGAATTCACCCCTCCACTTT.